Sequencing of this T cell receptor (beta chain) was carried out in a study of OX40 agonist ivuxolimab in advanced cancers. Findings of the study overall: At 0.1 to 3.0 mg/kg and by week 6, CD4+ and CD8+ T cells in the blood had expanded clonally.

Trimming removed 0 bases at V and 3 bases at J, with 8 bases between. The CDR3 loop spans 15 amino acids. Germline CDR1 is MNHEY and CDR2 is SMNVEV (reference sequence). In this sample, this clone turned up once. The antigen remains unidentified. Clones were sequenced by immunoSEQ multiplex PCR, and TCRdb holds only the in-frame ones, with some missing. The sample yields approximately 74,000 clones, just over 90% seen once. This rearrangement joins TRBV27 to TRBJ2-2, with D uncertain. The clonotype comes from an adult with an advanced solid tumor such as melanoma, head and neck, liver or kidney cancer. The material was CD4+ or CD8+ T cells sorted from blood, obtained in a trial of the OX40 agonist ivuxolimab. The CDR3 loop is CASSLSLHYTGELFF. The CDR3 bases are TGTGCCAGCAGTTTATCCTTACATTACACCGGGGAGCTGTTTTTT.